The 30 T cell receptor beta chains presented below share a single source sample, sequenced in a study of spatial heterogeneity in lung cancer. TCRdb called the 5' RACE reads again in MiXCR, with one record for every CDR3 protein. The data hold about 36,000 distinct CDR3 sequences, with around 5% observed a single time. Time point of the sample: sample taken at primary tumor resection. Frozen PBMC, nontumor lung or tumor provided whole RNA, which was sequenced unsorted. The sequencing used PBMCs, collected at surgery. The receptors originated from a female donor with early-stage non-small cell lung cancer.

This clonotype was picked up many times. The genes are TRBV20-1 and TRBJ2-1; 8 bases line up with TRBD2. Trimming removed 4 bases from V and 8 bases from J; junction bases left unmatched: 10. CDR3 size: 14 residues. Germline CDR1 is DFQATT and CDR2 is SNEGSKA (reference sequence). Here the CDR3 DNA reads TGCAGTGCTAAAGGAGGAGCGGGAGCTGATGAGCAGTTCTTC. As protein: CSAKGGAGADEQFF.

This clonotype was observed at least ten times. V usage is TRBV7-8 and J usage is TRBJ2-3; the match to TRBD2 covers 11 bases. Germline V gene data show CDR1 as SGHVS and CDR2 as FQNEAQ. This CDR3 has 18 amino acids. With 1 base clipped from V and 2 bases from J, the junction kept 8 bases outside the gene matches. The CDR3 loop is CASSLGLAGLMFTDTQYF. The CDR3 region has the DNA TGTGCCAGCAGCTTAGGACTAGCGGGGTTGATGTTCACAGATACGCAGTATTTT.

This clonotype showed up many times. V is TRBV5-4 and J is TRBJ1-2, with 8 positions matching TRBD1. CDR3 length: 16 residues. V gave up 4 bases and J gave up 0 bases; unmatched junction bases: 8. In germline, CDR1 is SGHNT, CDR2 YYREEE (reference sequence). The CDR3 sequence: CASSPRTTGANYGYTF. In DNA form, the CDR3 reads TGTGCCAGCAGCCCTAGGACGACAGGGGCTAACTATGGCTACACCTTC.

This clonotype was recorded many times. The rearrangement uses TRBV9 and TRBJ1-1, with 7 nucleotides matching TRBD1. The CDR3 consists of 15 residues. V dropped 3 bases and J dropped 1; count of bases not matched to a gene: 6. Germline V CDR1 and CDR2: SGDLS, YYNGEE. Written as DNA, the CDR3 is TGTGCCAGCAGCGCGACTAGGACAGGGAACACTGAAGCTTTCTTT. This gives the protein CASSATRTGNTEAFF.

V is TRBV29-1 and J is TRBJ2-7; D perhaps matches TRBD2 (5 bases). The germline V and J ends were trimmed by 3 bases and 1 base, with 10 bases remaining between them. The CDR3 is 13 amino acids. The V gene's germline CDR1 is SQVTM and CDR2 ANQGSEA. CDR3: CSVEERKSYEQYF. Written as DNA, the CDR3 is TGCAGCGTTGAGGAGCGGAAATCCTACGAGCAGTACTTC.

The gene calls are TRBV3-1 and TRBJ2-7, with D maybe TRBD1 (5 bases). This CDR3 is 14 amino acids long. Trimming took off 0 bases at V and 12 bases at J, with 18 bases between the two ends. CDR1 LGHDT and CDR2 YNNKEL come from the germline V gene (reference sequence). For the CDR3, the DNA is TGTGCCAGCAGCCAAGAAGGGGCTAGTGGATTAGCGTACTTC. This codes for CASSQEGASGLAYF.

The chain carries TRBV7-9 and TRBJ2-3; D may be TRBD1 (5 bases). The CDR3 is 15 residues long. V dropped 2 bases and J dropped 3 bases, with 12 bases sitting between them. CDR1 is SEHNR and CDR2 is FQNEAQ in the germline V gene (reference sequence). CDR3 protein: CASSLFNRGTDTQYF. The CDR3 DNA sequence: TGTGCCAGCAGCTTATTTAATAGGGGAACAGATACGCAGTATTTT.

This clonotype was seen only once. This sequence joins TRBV20-1 and TRBJ2-5; a possible D gene is TRBD1 (6 bases). Per germline, CDR1 DFQATT and CDR2 SNEGSKA (reference sequence). CDR3 length: 14 amino acids. V dropped 4 bases and J dropped 4 bases, with 16 bases sitting between them. CDR3 in DNA: TGCAGTGCTAAGCTAACAGGGCGTTCAGAGACCCAGTACTTC. Translating gives CSAKLTGRSETQYF.

This clonotype has ten or more counts. The chain joins TRBV6-5 to TRBJ1-1; D remains ambiguous. The CDR3 loop spans 11 amino acids. Looked up from germline, CDR1 is MNHEY and CDR2 is SVGAGI. Trimming took 7 bases from V and 0 from J, leaving 3 bases between them. The CDR3 reads CASTVNTEAFF. The CDR3, as DNA: TGTGCCAGCACGGTGAACACTGAAGCTTTCTTT.

This clonotype was found a few times. This rearrangement joins TRBV18 to TRBJ2-1, with D possibly matching TRBD2 (6 bases). Germline CDR1 and CDR2: KGHSH and LQKENI. Trimming removed 3 bases from V and 8 bases from J, with 11 bases in between. CDR3 size: 13 residues. DNA of the CDR3: TGTGCCAGCTCACCCCGGAGGGAGGATGAGCAGTTCTTC. Translating it yields CASSPRREDEQFF.

The sample holds many counts of this clonotype. V and J are TRBV18 and TRBJ2-3, with no clear D. V was shortened by 6 bases and J by 0 bases, with 13 bases between the two germline ends. This CDR3 has 15 residues. Germline V gives CDR1 KGHSH, CDR2 LQKENI. In DNA form, the CDR3 reads TGTGCCAGCTCGGGCCGGGCCTCTAGCACAGATACGCAGTATTTT. This translates into CASSGRASSTDTQYF.

This clonotype was found many times. The chain uses TRBV19 and TRBJ1-2; 9 nucleotides line up with TRBD1. Unmatched junction bases numbered 7, after V lost 6 bases and J lost 5 bases. Per the germline V gene, CDR1 is LNHDA and CDR2 is SQIVND (reference sequence). CDR3 length: 14 amino acids. The CDR3 here is CASSSSGTGYGYTF. The CDR3 nucleotides are TGTGCCAGTAGCTCTTCCGGGACAGGGTATGGCTACACCTTC.

Many counts were recorded for this clonotype. The chain has TRBV7-9 and TRBJ1-3; 9 nucleotides align to TRBD1. CDR1 is SEHNR and CDR2 is FQNEAQ in the germline V gene (reference sequence). This CDR3 has 16 residues. J gave up 2 bases and V 1 base, and 3 bases lay outside the gene matches. CDR3 region: CASSLVQGAAGNTIYF. Written as DNA, the CDR3 is TGTGCCAGCAGCTTAGTACAGGGGGCCGCTGGAAACACCATATATTTT.

This clonotype occurred many times. Here the CDR3 reads CSATGVGTDTQYF. The CDR3 DNA follows: TGCAGCGCCACAGGGGTAGGCACAGATACGCAGTATTTT. The chain couples TRBV29-1 to TRBJ2-3; 7 nucleotides match TRBD1. Looked up from germline, CDR1 is SQVTM and CDR2 is ANQGSEA. V was clipped by 7 bases and J by 1 base; unmatched bases: 5. The CDR3 contains 13 residues.

This clonotype turned up a few times. The chain uses TRBV5-1 and TRBJ2-2; 8 nucleotides line up with TRBD1. In germline, CDR1 is SGHRS, CDR2 YFSETQ. The CDR3 runs to 15 residues. Losses at the gene ends were 3 bases for V and 4 bases for J; bases not matched to a gene: 5. In nucleotides, the CDR3 is TGCGCCAGCAGCTCCGACAGGGGACTCACCGGGGAGCTGTTTTTT. Amino acid sequence: CASSSDRGLTGELFF.

The chain has TRBV5-1 and TRBJ2-1, with TRBD2 as a possible D gene (5 bases). Germline CDR1 and CDR2: SGHRS and YFSETQ. This CDR3 region has 15 residues. V was shortened by 0 bases and J by 3 bases, with 10 bases between the two germline ends. As DNA, the CDR3 is TGCGCCAGCAGCTTGGAGGCCGGGGTCTACAATGAGCAGTTCTTC. Translation gives CASSLEAGVYNEQFF. Complete variable domain (other parts from reference TRBV5-1 and TRBJ2-1): KAGVTQTPRYLIKTRGQQVTLSCSPISGHRSVSWYQQTPGQGLQFLFEYFSETQRNKGNFPGRFSGRQFSNSRSEMNVSTLELGDSALYLCASSLEAGVYNEQFFGPGTRLTVL.

The sample holds many counts of this clonotype. The chain has TRBV7-2 and TRBJ1-2; TRBD1 might be the D (6 bases). The CDR3 consists of 14 residues. Germline V gene lookup returns CDR1 SGHTA and CDR2 FQGNSA. The V end was cut by 5 bases, the J end by 5 bases, with 15 bases between. Here the CDR3 DNA reads TGTGCCAGCAGCCAACAGGGCACCTATTATGGCTACACCTTC. Its protein product is CASSQQGTYYGYTF.

The sample holds many counts of this clonotype. This chain links TRBV24-1 with TRBJ2-3; D is unclear. CDR3 length: 16 residues. In germline, CDR1 is KGHDR, CDR2 SFDVKD. Trimming stripped 4 bases from V and 0 bases from J, with 13 bases between. The CDR3 sequence: CATSDTDGSSTDTQYF. DNA for the CDR3: TGTGCCACCAGTGACACCGACGGATCTAGCACAGATACGCAGTATTTT.

This clonotype was observed many times. The rearrangement links TRBV7-9 to TRBJ1-5, with 8 nucleotides matching TRBD1. In germline, CDR1 is SEHNR, CDR2 FQNEAQ (reference sequence). Trimming took 1 base from V and 3 from J; bases not matched to a gene: 8. The CDR3 spans 17 residues. The CDR3 coding sequence is TGTGCCAGCAGCTTAGTTGTGAGACAGGGGATCAATCAGCCCCAGCATTTT. It translates to CASSLVVRQGINQPQHF.

This clonotype has ten or more counts. The J gene is TRBJ2-7, the V gene TRBV2; D perhaps matches TRBD1 (5 bases). V shed 3 bases and J shed 3 bases, with 15 bases lying between them. The CDR3 is 15 amino acids. The germline gives CDR1 SNHLY, CDR2 FYNNEI. This CDR3 reads CASSEGRTRFYEQYF. The CDR3 bases are TGTGCCAGCAGTGAGGGAAGGACAAGGTTCTACGAGCAGTACTTC.

This clonotype came up a few times. This chain uses TRBV18 with TRBJ2-2, with TRBD1 identical over 8 bases. The V gene's germline CDR1 is KGHSH and CDR2 LQKENI. V lost 1 base and J lost 5; bases outside the gene matches: 0. The CDR3 extends over 14 amino acids. The chain's CDR3 is CASSPRTGTGELFF. CDR3 nucleotide sequence: TGTGCCAGCTCACCACGGACAGGGACCGGGGAGCTGTTTTTT.

This clonotype was seen a handful of times. The genes are TRBV9 and TRBJ1-2; unclear D gene. The CDR3 runs to 15 residues. Germline V gene lookup returns CDR1 SGDLS and CDR2 YYNGEE. The V and J ends lost 0 bases and 2 bases respectively, with 11 bases between them. CDR3 DNA sequence: TGTGCCAGCAGCGTAGGAGCCGGACCCAACTATGGCTACACCTTC. Translated, it gives CASSVGAGPNYGYTF.

This clonotype was seen a handful of times. The V and J genes are TRBV19 and TRBJ2-1; D remains unclear. CDR1 and CDR2 from the germline V gene are LNHDA and SQIVND (reference sequence). V shed 7 bases and J shed 5 bases, with 18 bases lying between them. CDR3 length equals 15 residues. The CDR3 nucleotides are TGTGCCAGTACGAAGAATAGTTGGCCCAACAATGAGCAGTTCTTC. It codes for CASTKNSWPNNEQFF.

This clonotype was seen many times. The CDR3 coding sequence is TGTGCCAGCAGCCGTGCTAGCGGGAGGTACGAGCAGTACTTC. It yields the protein CASSRASGRYEQYF. V usage is TRBV7-2 and J usage is TRBJ2-7; 11 bases map to TRBD2. Germline V gene sequence: CDR1 SGHTA, CDR2 FQGNSA. The CDR3 is 14 residues long. V dropped 5 bases and J dropped 4; count of bases not matched to a gene: 4.

There are many counts of this clonotype. The chain has TRBV4-3 and TRBJ1-3, with TRBD1 identical over 8 bases. Trimming took 3 bases from V and 1 from J; bases not matched to a gene: 5. Germline V gene lookup returns CDR1 LGHNA and CDR2 YSLEER. This CDR3 region has 16 residues. CDR3: CASSQDRAGSGNTIYF. DNA for the CDR3: TGCGCCAGCAGCCAGGACAGGGCGGGATCTGGAAACACCATATATTTT.

This clonotype was picked up a small number of times. The rearrangement uses TRBV5-4 and TRBJ2-1, with 12 bases aligning to TRBD2. V lost 2 bases, J lost 4 bases, and 4 bases stayed unmatched. CDR1 is SGHNT and CDR2 is YYREEE in the germline V gene (reference sequence). This CDR3 region has 16 residues. This chain's CDR3 is CASSFGLAGQYNEQFF. CDR3 in DNA: TGTGCCAGCAGCTTTGGACTAGCGGGGCAATACAATGAGCAGTTCTTC.

This clonotype appeared many times. Compared with germline, one end of the junction differs, possibly owing to a read error. V usage is TRBV6-1 and J usage is TRBJ2-1; 12 nucleotides line up with TRBD2. CDR1 and CDR2 (germline): MNHNS, SASEGT. CDR3 length: 13 residues. The CDR3 DNA reads TGTGCCAGCAGTGAAGCCGGGACTAGCGGGTGCCTCTTC. Amino acid sequence: CASSEAGTSGCLF.

This clonotype has ten or more counts. The V call is TRBV7-2, the J call TRBJ2-5; no clear D gene. V lost 1 base to trimming and J lost 0 bases, with 6 bases between them. CDR1 and CDR2 (germline): SGHTA, FQGNSA. The CDR3 loop spans 14 amino acids. The DNA of the CDR3 is TGTGCCAGCAGCTTAGGAGGATACCAAGAGACCCAGTACTTC. It is translated as CASSLGGYQETQYF. Together with reference TRBV7-2 and TRBJ2-5, the CDR3 gives the full variable domain: GAGVSQSPSNKVTEKGKDVELRCDPISGHTALYWYRQSLGQGLEFLIYFQGNSAPDKSGLPSDRFSAERTGGSVSTLTIQRTQQEDSAVYLCASSLGGYQETQYFGPGTRLLVL.

This clonotype was counted many times. This sequence joins TRBV7-2 and TRBJ1-2; tentative D call: TRBD1 (6 bases). Germline V gives CDR1 SGHTA, CDR2 FQGNSA. Trimming took 6 bases from V and 4 from J, leaving 21 bases between them. This CDR3 is built from 16 residues. The CDR3 loop reads CASSSAPGALGYGYTF. CDR3 DNA: TGTGCCAGCAGTTCCGCCCCAGGGGCGCTGGGCTATGGCTACACCTTC.

This clonotype was counted only a few times. The chain has TRBV3-1 and TRBJ2-5; 9 positions agree with TRBD2. V trimming: 0 bases; J trimming: 3 bases; junction bases outside the gene matches: 5. Germline V lookup: CDR1 LGHDT, CDR2 YNNKEL (reference sequence). This CDR3 is 16 amino acids long. For the CDR3, the DNA is TGTGCCAGCAGCCAAGATTGGGCTAGCGGGGAAGAGACCCAGTACTTC. Translation gives CASSQDWASGEETQYF.